The 32 T cell receptor beta chains below come from one sample, sequenced in a study of response to subunit inactivated influenza vaccine. TCRdb recomputed calls from the RT-PCR reads with MiXCR, one row per CDR3 protein. The sample shows about 520,000 distinct CDR3 sequences, 25% of them seen only once. This specimen was CD4+ T cells sorted from PBMCs, taken 5 days after vaccination. The source is a man aged 50 or older who received an inactivated influenza vaccine.

This clonotype occurred a few times. This sequence joins TRBV12-3 or TRBV12-4 and TRBJ2-1; TRBD2 is a possible D gene (6 bases). The CDR3 contains 13 residues. V was shortened by 8 bases and J by 6 bases, with 14 bases between the two germline ends. The CDR3 here is CASGDSRGNEQFF. The CDR3 DNA follows: TGTGCCAGCGGGGACTCCCGAGGCAATGAGCAGTTCTTC.

The V gene is TRBV20-1, the J gene TRBJ1-5; D might be TRBD1 (6 bases). CDR1 and CDR2 (germline): DFQATT, SNEGSKA (reference sequence). Trimming left V 3 bases short and J 4 bases short, with 10 bases between. This CDR3 has 13 amino acids. Here the CDR3 DNA reads TGCAGTGCTAGCTGGCAGGGGAATCAGCCCCAGCATTTT. It yields the protein CSASWQGNQPQHF.

This clonotype appeared a few times. The chain combines TRBV12-3 or TRBV12-4 with TRBJ2-3, with D tentatively TRBD2 (5 bases). The CDR3 is made up of 15 amino acids. V lost 4 bases and J lost 6, with 17 bases in between. The CDR3 sequence: CASSSIYSGVDTQYF. CDR3 bases: TGTGCCAGCAGTTCAATTTATTCCGGGGTGGATACGCAGTATTTT.

This clonotype occurred a few times. The V call is TRBV19, the J call TRBJ2-1; D perhaps matches TRBD1 (5 bases). The CDR3 is 15 residues long. CDR1 and CDR2 (germline): LNHDA, SQIVND (reference sequence). Trimming took off 10 bases at V and 0 bases at J, with 16 bases between the two ends. The CDR3 DNA reads TGTGCCACCGCGTTACAGGCCAGCTCCTACAATGAGCAGTTCTTC. Its protein is CATALQASSYNEQFF. Full variable domain (rest looked up from reference TRBV19 and TRBJ2-1): DGGITQSPKYLFRKEGQNVTLSCEQNLNHDAMYWYRQDPGQGLRLIYYSQIVNDFQKGDIAEGYSVSREKKESFPLTVTSAQKNPTAFYLCATALQASSYNEQFFGPGTRLTVL.

This clonotype turned up a few times. This chain uses TRBV6-2 or TRBV6-3 with TRBJ1-1; 7 bases are shared with TRBD1. The CDR3 has 12 amino acids. With 6 bases clipped from V and 5 bases from J, the junction kept 3 bases outside the gene matches. The germline V gene has CDR1 MNHEY and CDR2 SVGEGT. CDR3 sequence (DNA): TGTGCCAGCAGCACGACAGGGACTGAAGCTTTCTTT. Encoded protein: CASSTTGTEAFF.

This clonotype was seen only a few times. This rearrangement joins TRBV6-4 to TRBJ2-1; 13 bases are a match to TRBD2. Germline V CDR1 and CDR2: MRHNA, SNTAGT. This CDR3 has 21 amino acids. V gave up 5 bases and J gave up 12 bases; unmatched junction bases: 28. The CDR3 nucleotides read TGTGCCAGCAGTCCACGAGTCGGGGGGGCTGGTGGACTAGCGGGAGTAGTACGGCAGTTCTTC. This gives the protein CASSPRVGGAGGLAGVVRQFF.

The genes are TRBV3-1 and TRBJ2-7, with TRBD2 identical over 8 bases. V was pared by 4 bases and J by 5 bases, with 13 bases of the junction left unmatched. CDR1 and CDR2 (germline): LGHDT, YNNKEL (reference sequence). The CDR3 sequence is 16 residues long. The CDR3: CASSLRPGGLRDEQYF. CDR3 sequence (DNA): TGTGCCAGCAGCCTCCGCCCGGGGGGGTTAAGAGACGAGCAGTACTTC.

V and J are TRBV7-9 and TRBJ2-3, with 12 positions matching TRBD2. After removal of 5 bases from V and 6 bases from J, the junction contained 6 bases not matched to a gene. The CDR3 length is 15 residues. CDR1 and CDR2 (germline): SEHNR, FQNEAQ (reference sequence). CDR3 bases: TGTGCCAGCAGCGCTGGACTAGCGGGATGGGATACGCAGTATTTT. It codes for CASSAGLAGWDTQYF. Variable domain in full (rest from reference TRBV7-9 and TRBJ2-3): DTGVSQNPRHKITKRGQNVTFRCDPISEHNRLYWYRQTLGQGPEFLTYFQNEAQLEKSRLLSDRFSAERPKGSFSTLEIQRTEQGDSAMYLCASSAGLAGWDTQYFGPGTRLTVL.

The J gene is TRBJ2-7, the V gene TRBV20-1, with TRBD2 matching 10 bases. Germline V gene lookup returns CDR1 DFQATT and CDR2 SNEGSKA (reference sequence). The CDR3 has 14 residues. After removal of 4 bases from V and 6 bases from J, the junction contained 9 bases not matched to a gene. The chain's CDR3 is CSAISSGSVGEQYF. The CDR3 DNA reads as TGCAGTGCTATTTCTAGCGGGAGTGTCGGCGAGCAGTACTTC.

This clonotype has a count of ten or more. This chain uses TRBV7-6 with TRBJ2-5, with 11 bases identical to TRBD2. This CDR3 has 16 amino acids. J was trimmed by 2 bases and V by 5 bases; bases with no gene match: 7. Looked up from germline, CDR1 is SGHVS and CDR2 is FNYEAQ. CDR3 amino acids: CASSHGLAGRQETQYF. The CDR3 nucleotides read TGTGCCAGCAGCCACGGACTAGCGGGCCGACAAGAGACCCAGTACTTC.

The rearrangement links TRBV20-1 to TRBJ2-1, with 10 bases that match TRBD2. CDR1 is DFQATT, CDR2 SNEGSKA, per germline (reference sequence). The CDR3 spans 12 residues. V lost 6 bases to trimming and J lost 13 bases; unmatched junction nucleotides: 9. The CDR3 DNA is TGCAGTGCGTACGAACTAGCGGGACCTCAGTTCTTC. Translation gives CSAYELAGPQFF.

The chain is built from TRBV15 and TRBJ2-7; 10 positions agree with TRBD1. This CDR3 contains 14 residues. Germline CDR1 LNHNV, CDR2 YYDKDF (reference sequence). J lost 4 bases, V lost 6 bases, and 6 bases had no gene match. CDR3 bases: TGTGCCACCAGTGTTCCGGGACAGGGGTACGAGCAGTACTTC. This encodes CATSVPGQGYEQYF.

This clonotype was seen only a few times. This chain links TRBV27 with TRBJ1-5, with no clear D. The CDR3 totals 14 residues. V was clipped by 4 bases and J by 6 bases, with 13 bases between them. CDR1 is MNHEY, CDR2 SMNVEV, per germline (reference sequence). The chain's CDR3 is CASSSEFSVQPQHF. CDR3 in DNA: TGTGCCAGCAGTTCGGAATTTTCCGTTCAGCCCCAGCATTTT.

This clonotype has just a few counts. The chain is built from TRBV5-5 and TRBJ2-1, with 10 bases aligning to TRBD2. Trimming removed 2 bases from V and 4 bases from J; junction bases left unmatched: 6. Germline V CDR1 and CDR2: SGHKS, YYEKEE (reference sequence). This CDR3 comprises 16 residues. The CDR3 sequence is CASSFSLAGVYNEQFF. CDR3 in DNA: TGTGCCAGCAGCTTCAGCCTAGCGGGAGTGTACAATGAGCAGTTCTTC.

The chain is built from TRBV19 and TRBJ2-1; D call uncertain. This CDR3 contains 15 residues. Trimming took 3 bases from V and 5 from J, leaving 14 bases between them. Germline CDR1 reads LNHDA; CDR2 reads SQIVND (reference sequence). Here the CDR3 DNA reads TGTGCCAGTAGTATCCGGGTAGGTTGGGACAATGAGCAGTTCTTC. Amino acids: CASSIRVGWDNEQFF.

The chain joins TRBV29-1 to TRBJ2-1; no reliable D call. Germline V gene data show CDR1 as SQVTM and CDR2 as ANQGSEA. The CDR3 covers 13 residues. Trimming took 4 bases from V and 4 from J, leaving 11 bases between them. The chain's CDR3 is CSVAQTMYNEQFF. In nucleotides, the CDR3 is TGCAGCGTTGCTCAGACGATGTACAATGAGCAGTTCTTC.

The chain links TRBV7-2 to TRBJ2-5; 11 bases are shared with TRBD2. CDR3 length: 14 amino acids. Germline assignment: CDR1 SGHTA and CDR2 FQGNSA. Trimming took 8 bases from V and 5 from J; bases not matched to a gene: 7. This CDR3 reads CASCLIAGGETQYF. CDR3 nucleotide sequence: TGTGCCAGCTGTTTAATAGCGGGAGGGGAGACCCAGTACTTC.

This clonotype was seen more than once but under ten times. The chain is built from TRBV20-1 and TRBJ2-2, with no clear D. CDR3 size: 12 residues. Trimming took off 4 bases at V and 8 bases at J, with 11 bases between the two ends. Looked up from germline, CDR1 is DFQATT and CDR2 is SNEGSKA (reference sequence). CDR3: CSAIGVGGELFF. CDR3 nucleotides: TGCAGTGCTATTGGAGTGGGAGGGGAGCTGTTTTTT.

This clonotype has ten or more counts. The V call is TRBV4-2, the J call TRBJ2-1, with 9 bases fitting TRBD2. This CDR3 comprises 15 residues. The germline V gene has CDR1 LGHNA and CDR2 YNFKEQ. V was pared by 5 bases and J by 3 bases, with 5 bases of the junction left unmatched. CDR3 sequence (DNA): TGTGCCAGCAGCTTAGCGGGAGAGCGCTACAATGAGCAGTTCTTC. Residues: CASSLAGERYNEQFF.

The gene calls are TRBV5-1 and TRBJ1-3, with D unclear. CDR1 and CDR2 from the germline V gene are SGHRS and YFSETQ. The CDR3 spans 14 residues. Trimming pared 0 bases from V and 3 bases from J, leaving 7 bases between. The CDR3 DNA sequence: TGCGCCAGCAGCTTGGTGGGTTATGGAAACACCATATATTTT. Protein product: CASSLVGYGNTIYF.

The CDR3 is CAISADNQETQYF. In DNA form, the CDR3 reads TGTGCCATCTCGGCGGATAACCAAGAGACCCAGTACTTC. The V and J genes are TRBV10-3 and TRBJ2-5; D gene uncertain. The CDR3 totals 13 residues. Per germline, CDR1 ENHRY and CDR2 SYGVKD. Trimming removed 8 bases from V and 0 bases from J, with 10 bases in between.

CDR3 residues: CASSLPGRIEAFF. The CDR3 bases are TGTGCCAGCAGTTTGCCTGGTCGGATTGAAGCTTTCTTT. The genes are TRBV12-3 or TRBV12-4 and TRBJ1-1; D gene ambiguous. Deletions cut 3 bases from V and 7 bases from J, with 12 bases between. CDR3 length: 13 amino acids.

The rearrangement links TRBV10-2 to TRBJ1-1; maybe TRBD1 (6 bases). The CDR3 consists of 13 residues. Germline V lookup: CDR1 WSHSY, CDR2 SAAADI. Between the trimmed V and J ends, which lost 3 bases and 5 bases, there was a span of 10 bases. The CDR3 nucleotides read TGCGCCAGCAGTGACTGGGGGCGAACTGAAGCTTTCTTT. This codes for CASSDWGRTEAFF.

This chain connects TRBV20-1 to TRBJ2-1; 10 nucleotides align to TRBD2. The CDR3 has 13 amino acids. The germline V gene has CDR1 DFQATT and CDR2 SNEGSKA (reference sequence). V lost 5 bases, J lost 4 bases, and 2 bases stayed unmatched. The DNA for the CDR3 is TGCAGTGCTCTAGCGGGAGCGTACAATGAGCAGTTCTTC. Encoded protein: CSALAGAYNEQFF.

This clonotype has at least ten counts. The genes are TRBV12-3 or TRBV12-4 and TRBJ1-1; D not resolved. V lost 1 base, J lost 1 base, and 10 bases lay in between. This CDR3 region has 15 residues. In nucleotides, the CDR3 is TGTGCCAGCAGTTTAGAGGGAATAGGGAACACTGAAGCTTTCTTT. It yields the protein CASSLEGIGNTEAFF.

V is TRBV30 and J is TRBJ1-4, with 9 bases lining up with TRBD1. This CDR3 has 14 amino acids. Germline loops: CDR1 GTSNPN, CDR2 SVGIG (reference sequence). Unmatched junction bases numbered 7, after V lost 0 bases and J lost 11 bases. This CDR3 is CAWSVGTGSFKLFF. CDR3 nucleotide sequence: TGTGCCTGGAGTGTCGGGACAGGGAGTTTCAAACTGTTTTTT.

The chain employs TRBV20-1 and TRBJ2-1; D unresolved. The ends were cut back, 4 bases at V and 5 bases at J, with 9 bases in the middle. Germline V lookup: CDR1 DFQATT, CDR2 SNEGSKA (reference sequence). This CDR3 contains 12 residues. In DNA form, the CDR3 reads TGCAGTGCTACGTTCGGAAACAATGAGCAGTTCTTC. Protein: CSATFGNNEQFF.

This clonotype has a count of ten or more. CDR3 DNA sequence: TGTGCCAGCAGTTCCGGGGACAGCCGCTACGAGCAGTACTTC. Its translation: CASSSGDSRYEQYF. The chain employs TRBV12-3 or TRBV12-4 and TRBJ2-7, with 7 bases fitting TRBD1. This CDR3 region has 14 residues. The V and J ends lost 4 bases and 3 bases, in that order; junction bases with no gene match: 6.

The V and J genes are TRBV5-8 and TRBJ2-2, with a possible D match to TRBD2 (6 bases). V shed 7 bases and J shed 1 base, with 11 bases lying between them. CDR3 length equals 14 residues. The germline V gene encodes CDR1 SGHTS and CDR2 YDEGEE. The CDR3: CASRDSMNTGELFF. The CDR3 nucleotides are TGTGCCAGCCGGGACTCCATGAACACCGGGGAGCTGTTTTTT.

Of note for this clonotype: The missing conserved phenylalanine or tryptophan at the end of this CDR3 makes a read error likely. CDR3 bases: TGTGCCACCAGCAGGGTACCGGGACTAGCCATTTACAATGAGCAGTTCTTA. Its translation: CATSRVPGLAIYNEQFL. The chain uses TRBV15 and TRBJ2-1; 9 bases agree with TRBD2. Unmatched junction bases numbered 10, after V lost 3 bases and J lost 4 bases. CDR1 and CDR2 (germline): LNHNV, YYDKDF (reference sequence). The CDR3 length is 17 residues.

This clonotype was detected only a few times. J is TRBJ2-7 and V is TRBV6-2 or TRBV6-3; TRBD2 agrees at 7 bases. Germline V gene lookup returns CDR1 MNHEY and CDR2 SVGEGT. The CDR3 loop spans 16 amino acids. V shed 4 bases, J shed 0 bases, and the junction held 9 bases outside the gene matches. The CDR3 nucleotides are TGTGCCAGCAGTTCCCATGGAGCGGGGAACTCCTACGAGCAGTACTTC. This sequence encodes CASSSHGAGNSYEQYF.

The V call is TRBV15, the J call TRBJ2-5; maybe TRBD2 (5 bases). The CDR3 totals 19 residues. V shed 3 bases and J shed 2 bases, with 25 bases lying between them. Germline loops: CDR1 LNHNV, CDR2 YYDKDF (reference sequence). DNA of the CDR3: TGTGCCACCAGCAGGGTTAGTTGGCGGGCGGAAGGTCCTCAAGAGACCCAGTACTTC. This sequence encodes CATSRVSWRAEGPQETQYF.